This T cell receptor (beta chain) was sequenced in a study of blood T cell repertoires in COVID-19. With 5 bases clipped from V and 2 bases from J, the junction kept 17 bases outside the gene matches. The CDR3 totals 19 residues. Germline assignment: CDR1 SGHRS and CDR2 YFSETQ. Under the authors' procedure: Estimates of nucleated cell counts were drawn from the amplification of reference gene primers. This table comes from immunoSEQ multiplex PCR, and its TCRdb copy is limited to in-frame clones, with some not included. D and trimming were read from the DNA, whereas the V and J calls and clone size are those reported in that table. Of about 76,000 clones listed, about 82% are singletons.

This clonotype was sampled from a man aged 50-60 years with COVID-19, enrolled during active disease. The V gene is TRBV5-1, the J gene TRBJ2-7, with TRBD1 matching over 12 bases. Sequenced input: peripheral blood. The CDR3 reads CASRPTGTGGELRPYEQYF. As DNA, the CDR3 is TGCGCCAGCAGACCCACCGGGACAGGGGGCGAGCTACGACCCTACGAGCAGTACTTC.